Below, 6 T cell receptor beta chains from the same sample are listed, as sequenced in a study of T cells in tumors after PD-1 blockade. Clones were sequenced by immunoSEQ multiplex PCR, and TCRdb holds only the in-frame ones, with some missing. The data contain 45,000 to 60,000 clones, approximately 84% of them singletons. This material consisted of PBMCs, taken before anti-PD-1 treatment. The receptor set was obtained from a human donor with basal cell carcinoma.

V and J are TRBV28 and TRBJ2-1; tentatively, D is TRBD2 (5 bases). The length of the CDR3 is 17 residues. The germline V gene encodes CDR1 MDHEN and CDR2 SYDVKM. With 1 base removed from V and 4 bases from J, the gap between germline ends came to 17 bases. This CDR3 reads CASSLSFFRGIYNEQFF. The CDR3 DNA sequence: TGTGCCAGCAGTTTATCGTTCTTTCGGGGAATTTACAATGAGCAGTTCTTC.

The rearrangement joins TRBV5-1 to TRBJ2-1, with D possibly TRBD1 on 6 matching bases. The CDR3 is 14 amino acids. V was shortened by 4 bases and J by 4 bases, with 12 bases between the two germline ends. In germline, CDR1 is SGHRS, CDR2 YFSETQ. The CDR3 sequence: CASSVGQTYNEQFF. CDR3 nucleotides: TGCGCCAGCAGCGTTGGACAGACTTACAATGAGCAGTTCTTC.

The chain uses TRBV29-1 and TRBJ1-2; D ambiguous. The CDR3 totals 14 residues. Trimming took off 4 bases at V and 3 bases at J, with 15 bases between the two ends. Germline-derived CDR1 and CDR2 are SQVTM and ANQGSEA. DNA of the CDR3: TGCAGCGTTGTAGGTGGAAAAAGAGACTATGGCTACACCTTC. Its protein is CSVVGGKRDYGYTF. The whole variable domain, filled in from reference TRBV29-1 and TRBJ1-2, reads SAVISQKPSRDICQRGTSLTIQCQVDSQVTMMFWYRQQPGQSLTLIATANQGSEATYESGFVIDKFPISRPNLTFSTLTVSNMSPEDSSIYLCSVVGGKRDYGYTFGSGTRLTVV.

This chain connects TRBV5-4 to TRBJ1-5; weak D call: TRBD1 (6 bases). Trimming took off 1 base at V and 3 bases at J, with 8 bases between the two ends. This CDR3 has 14 residues. Germline CDR1 and CDR2: SGHNT and YYREEE (reference sequence). CDR3 region: CASSLWGLNQPQHF. CDR3 DNA: TGTGCCAGCAGCTTGTGGGGGCTCAATCAGCCCCAGCATTTT.

The rearrangement links TRBV27 to TRBJ2-7, with 7 bases identical to TRBD1. This CDR3 contains 13 residues. Trimming removed 2 bases from V and 3 bases from J; junction bases left unmatched: 1. Germline V gene sequence: CDR1 MNHEY, CDR2 SMNVEV (reference sequence). In DNA form, the CDR3 reads TGTGCCAGCAGTTTAGGACAGGACTACGAGCAGTACTTC. Amino acids: CASSLGQDYEQYF.

This rearrangement joins TRBV7-9 to TRBJ1-2, with D possibly being TRBD1 (6 bases). Germline V gene sequence: CDR1 SEHNR, CDR2 FQNEAQ (reference sequence). V lost 1 base, J lost 4 bases, and 10 bases lay in between. The CDR3 is 14 residues long. The CDR3 nucleotides read TGTGCCAGCAGCTTAGGACAGGATTTCTATGGCTACACCTTC. It yields the protein CASSLGQDFYGYTF.